The clone carrying this T cell receptor beta chain was seen a few times. TCRdb independently ran MiXCR on the RT-PCR reads; one entry per CDR3 protein. The sample lists roughly 940,000 distinct CDR3 sequences, roughly 18% occurring once. This specimen belongs to a study of patients and donors after allogeneic stem cell transplantation. The clonotype originates from a human donor who was either an allogeneic HSCT recipient or a stem cell or donor lymphocyte infusion donor (not recorded which). It is not recorded whose cells these are; they may come from a transplant donor. The source material was blood, either unsorted or a sorted T cell fraction (not recorded which).

CDR3 sequence reads: CSARNRNYGYTF. The CDR3, as DNA: TGCAGTGCTAGAAATCGGAACTATGGCTACACCTTC. The V and J genes are TRBV20-1 and TRBJ1-2, with D hard to call. Per the germline V gene, CDR1 is DFQATT and CDR2 is SNEGSKA (reference sequence). The V gene lost 2 bases and the J gene lost 2 bases, with 6 bases spanning the gap. CDR3 length: 12 amino acids.